One and the same sample provided the 26 T cell receptor beta chains below, sequenced in a study of blood T cell repertoires in COVID-19 (dated by TCRdb to 2018 to 2021). The method was the immunoSEQ multiplex PCR assay. Imported from immuneACCESS, the table was reduced by TCRdb to in-frame sequences with V and J called. These copies leave out some clones; in studies compared against another copy, an unresolved V gene accounts for under half, and the cause of the remainder is not known. The sample table shows 200,000 to 300,000 clones, and around 90% are seen once. The top ten hold approximately 6.8% of the sample. What was sequenced was peripheral blood. These receptors were taken from a woman between 65 and 79 years old with active or convalescent COVID-19.

The chain links TRBV9 to TRBJ2-7; a possible D gene is TRBD2 (6 bases). The CDR3 loop spans 11 amino acids. V gave up 7 bases and J gave up 12 bases, with 17 bases separating them. Germline V lookup: CDR1 SGDLS, CDR2 YYNGEE. The CDR3 loop reads CASPDGRHLYF. DNA of the CDR3: TGTGCCAGCCCCGACGGGAGACACCTGTACTTC.

The genes are TRBV6-5 and TRBJ1-5; D is ambiguous. This CDR3 spans 15 amino acids. V was cut by 0 bases and J by 4 bases, with 10 bases left in between. Germline CDR1 and CDR2: MNHEY and SVGAGI. The CDR3 sequence is CASSYSGLSNQPQHF. As DNA, the CDR3 is TGTGCCAGCAGTTACTCAGGACTCTCGAATCAGCCCCAGCATTTT.

V gene TRBV7-3 combines with J gene TRBJ2-2; TRBD2 agrees at 8 bases. The CDR3 has 18 residues. CDR1 SGHTA and CDR2 FQGTGA come from the germline V gene. V shed 7 bases, J shed 6 bases, and the junction held 19 bases outside the gene matches. The CDR3 loop is CASTILPGGQGRSGELFF. CDR3 nucleotides: TGTGCCAGCACCATACTCCCGGGGGGGCAGGGTCGTTCCGGGGAGCTGTTTTTT. Combining the CDR3 with reference TRBV7-3 and TRBJ2-2 gives the whole variable domain GAGVSQTPSNKVTEKGKYVELRCDPISGHTALYWYRQSLGQGPEFLIYFQGTGAADDSGLPNDRFFAVRPEGSVSTLKIQRTERGDSAVYLCASTILPGGQGRSGELFFGEGSRLTVL.

The V call is TRBV4-3, the J call TRBJ1-2; D might be TRBD1 (6 bases). Germline assignment: CDR1 LGHNA and CDR2 YSLEER. The V gene lost 0 bases and the J gene lost 4 bases, with 9 bases spanning the gap. CDR3 length: 14 residues. The CDR3 loop reads CASSQELGGYGYTF. CDR3 coding DNA: TGCGCCAGCAGCCAAGAGTTAGGGGGCTATGGCTACACCTTC.

J is TRBJ1-4 and V is TRBV6-1; weak D call: TRBD1 (6 bases). Trimming left V 2 bases short and J 2 bases short, with 12 bases between. CDR3 length: 16 amino acids. Germline lookup yields CDR1 MNHNS and CDR2 SASEGT. The CDR3 coding sequence is TGTGCCAGCAGTGAATCCTCCAGGGGTACTAATGAAAAACTGTTTTTT. This sequence encodes CASSESSRGTNEKLFF.

The chain is built from TRBV6-5 and TRBJ1-5, with 8 nucleotides matching TRBD1. The J segment lost 7 bases and the V segment lost 8 bases, leaving 10 bases of the junction unmatched. The CDR3 loop spans 14 amino acids. Germline CDR1 is MNHEY and CDR2 is SVGAGI. CDR3 amino acids: CASAMGQAVQPQHF. The DNA of the CDR3 is TGTGCCAGCGCGATGGGACAGGCGGTCCAGCCCCAGCATTTT.

V usage is TRBV2 and J usage is TRBJ1-3; tentative D call: TRBD1 (6 bases). The ends were cut back, 0 bases at V and 4 bases at J, with 13 bases in the middle. The germline gives CDR1 SNHLY, CDR2 FYNNEI. The length of the CDR3 is 16 residues. The CDR3 is CASSEAQGWIGNTIYF. In nucleotides, the CDR3 is TGTGCCAGCAGTGAAGCACAGGGTTGGATCGGAAACACCATATATTTT.

The chain recombines TRBV10-2 with TRBJ1-2; D not certain. The CDR3 runs to 16 residues. Germline V gene sequence: CDR1 WSHSY, CDR2 SAAADI. Trimming left V 3 bases short and J 2 bases short, with 16 bases between. CDR3 nucleotide sequence: TGCGCCAGCAGTGACAACCTAACCCCCGAGAACTATGGCTACACCTTC. It encodes CASSDNLTPENYGYTF.

The chain couples TRBV7-9 to TRBJ1-2; D unclear. In germline, CDR1 is SEHNR, CDR2 FQNEAQ (reference sequence). Trimming took off 5 bases at V and 8 bases at J, with 12 bases between the two ends. The CDR3 spans 12 residues. The CDR3 DNA is TGTGCCAGCAGCCTAACAGTCGGCGGCTACACCTTC. Protein sequence: CASSLTVGGYTF.

V usage is TRBV19 and J usage is TRBJ2-2, with 10 bases matching TRBD1. CDR3 length: 13 residues. V shed 10 bases and J 6 bases; nucleotides not matched to a gene: 5. Germline V gene lookup returns CDR1 LNHDA and CDR2 SQIVND (reference sequence). The CDR3 reads CAITGTGAGELFF. As DNA, the CDR3 is TGTGCCATAACCGGGACAGGGGCCGGGGAGCTGTTTTTT.

This chain links TRBV27 with TRBJ2-7; D perhaps matches TRBD1 (5 bases). V lost 0 bases and J 4 bases, leaving 10 bases between the germline ends. CDR3 length equals 14 residues. CDR1 is MNHEY, CDR2 SMNVEV, per germline (reference sequence). The CDR3 spells CASSLSPDRYEQYF. DNA for the CDR3: TGTGCCAGCAGTTTATCCCCCGACAGATACGAGCAGTACTTC.

This chain uses TRBV3-1 (or the pseudogene TRBV3-2) with TRBJ1-6, with D possibly matching TRBD1 (6 bases). CDR1 is LGHDT and CDR2 is YNNKEL in the germline V gene (reference sequence). This CDR3 contains 15 residues. Between the trimmed V and J ends, which lost 4 bases and 8 bases, there was a span of 15 bases. The CDR3 region is CASSRREGGYSPLHF. For the CDR3, the DNA is TGTGCCAGCAGCCGCCGGGAGGGGGGGTATTCACCCCTCCACTTT.

This clone was picked up a small number of times. This chain joins TRBV19 and TRBJ1-5, with D maybe TRBD1 (5 bases). V lost 3 bases, J lost 2 bases, and 11 bases lay in between. Germline CDR1 and CDR2: LNHDA and SQIVND (reference sequence). The CDR3 is 15 amino acids. CDR3 in amino acids: CASSIGAGGNQPQHF. In nucleotides, the CDR3 is TGTGCCAGTAGTATCGGAGCGGGGGGCAATCAGCCCCAGCATTTT.

The gene calls are TRBV10-2 and TRBJ1-1, with TRBD1 matching 10 bases. CDR1 and CDR2 (germline): WSHSY, SAAADI. Trimming removed 6 bases from V and 2 bases from J; junction bases left unmatched: 6. This CDR3 is 15 amino acids long. This CDR3 reads CASRPWDRGNTEAFF. In DNA form, the CDR3 reads TGCGCCAGCAGGCCGTGGGACAGGGGAAACACTGAAGCTTTCTTT.

This sequence joins TRBV5-4 and TRBJ2-1; D not resolved. CDR3 size: 11 residues. With 4 bases removed from V and 10 bases from J, the gap between germline ends came to 9 bases. The germline V gene encodes CDR1 SGHNT and CDR2 YYREEE (reference sequence). The CDR3 protein is CASSRSKEQFF. Here the CDR3 DNA reads TGTGCCAGCAGCCGGTCAAAGGAGCAGTTCTTC.

V usage is TRBV7-6 and J usage is TRBJ2-5; 7 nucleotides agree with TRBD2. This CDR3 has 15 residues. The V and J ends lost 1 base and 5 bases, in that order; junction bases with no gene match: 7. From germline, CDR1 is SGHVS and CDR2 FNYEAQ. The CDR3 is CASSLDRGEGETQYF. In DNA form, the CDR3 reads TGTGCCAGCAGCTTAGATCGGGGGGAGGGGGAGACCCAGTACTTC.

The chain recombines TRBV27 with TRBJ1-1; weak D call: TRBD1 (5 bases). Germline V gene data show CDR1 as MNHEY and CDR2 as SMNVEV (reference sequence). The CDR3 extends over 14 amino acids. V lost 5 bases, J lost 1 base, and 11 bases lay in between. The DNA for the CDR3 is TGTGCCAGCAGTGATAGGAGGGGGAACACTGAAGCTTTCTTT. Its protein is CASSDRRGNTEAFF.

This chain uses TRBV5-6 with TRBJ2-3; 8 bases match TRBD2. The CDR3 consists of 14 residues. V lost 5 bases, J lost 3 bases, and 5 bases stayed unmatched. Germline lookup yields CDR1 SGHDT and CDR2 YYEEEE. The CDR3 DNA reads TGTGCCAGCAGGGTGCGGGAGGTGACAGATACGCAGTATTTT. As protein: CASRVREVTDTQYF. Variable domain in full (rest from reference TRBV5-6 and TRBJ2-3): DAGVTQSPTHLIKTRGQQVTLRCSPKSGHDTVSWYQQALGQGPQFIFQYYEEEERQRGNFPDRFSGHQFPNYSSELNVNALLLGDSALYLCASRVREVTDTQYFGPGTRLTVL.

The J gene is TRBJ2-7, the V gene TRBV6-6; TRBD2 matches 14 bases. Germline assignment: CDR1 MNHNY and CDR2 SVGAGI (reference sequence). Unmatched junction bases numbered 2, after V lost 7 bases and J lost 0 bases. The CDR3 extends over 15 amino acids. The DNA of the CDR3 is TGTGCCAGCATGGGGACTAGCGGGGGCTCCTACGAGCAGTACTTC. This codes for CASMGTSGGSYEQYF.

This clone was picked up a small number of times. V gene TRBV7-2 combines with J gene TRBJ2-3, with 13 bases aligning to TRBD2. The V and J ends lost 6 bases and 3 bases, in that order; junction bases with no gene match: 9. This CDR3 is built from 17 residues. CDR1 and CDR2 (germline): SGHTA, FQGNSA. The CDR3 nucleotides read TGTGCCAGCAGTTGGACTAGCGGGGGCTCCGGGACAGATACGCAGTATTTT. It specifies CASSWTSGGSGTDTQYF.

The DNA for the CDR3 is TGTGCCAGTAGTATAGTTCGCAGGGACACTGAAGCTTTCTTT. This translates into CASSIVRRDTEAFF. The chain recombines TRBV19 with TRBJ1-1; TRBD1 is a possible D gene (5 bases). This CDR3 comprises 14 residues. V was pared by 1 base and J by 3 bases, with 9 bases between. CDR1 is LNHDA and CDR2 is SQIVND in the germline V gene (reference sequence). The variable domain in full, completed from reference TRBV19 and TRBJ1-1, reads DGGITQSPKYLFRKEGQNVTLSCEQNLNHDAMYWYRQDPGQGLRLIYYSQIVNDFQKGDIAEGYSVSREKKESFPLTVTSAQKNPTAFYLCASSIVRRDTEAFFGQGTRLTVV.

The V and J genes are TRBV29-1 and TRBJ2-6, with a tentative D call TRBD2 (6 bases). V lost 3 bases to trimming and J lost 0 bases, with 9 bases between them. Germline values: CDR1 SQVTM, CDR2 ANQGSEA. The CDR3 loop spans 15 amino acids. The CDR3 nucleotides read TGCAGCGTTGATCCCGGGAGCTCTGGGGCCAACGTCCTGACTTTC. The encoded protein is CSVDPGSSGANVLTF.

The chain joins TRBV4-2 to TRBJ2-7; 8 nucleotides agree with TRBD2. The length of the CDR3 is 15 residues. V lost 0 bases and J lost 6; bases outside the gene matches: 7. CDR1 is LGHNA, CDR2 YNFKEQ, per germline. The CDR3 DNA reads TGTGCCAGCAGCCAAGAGGGAGGACTAGCCGGCGAGCAGTACTTC. This encodes CASSQEGGLAGEQYF.

The table lists this clone with a count of one. The chain couples TRBV16 to TRBJ2-5; possible D gene TRBD1, 5 bases. CDR3 length equals 12 residues. Germline CDR1 reads KGHSY; CDR2 reads FQNENV. The V end lost 2 bases, the J end lost 4 bases, and 5 bases lay between the germline ends. The CDR3 bases are TGTGCCAGCAGCCAACAGGGAGAGACCCAGTACTTC. This encodes CASSQQGETQYF.

The chain employs TRBV24-1 and TRBJ1-2; D might be TRBD1 (6 bases). Germline V gives CDR1 KGHDR, CDR2 SFDVKD. The CDR3 runs 14 residues. Deletions cut 3 bases from V and 2 bases from J, with 9 bases between. CDR3 in DNA: TGTGCCACCAGTGATCCCAGGGGAAACTATGGCTACACCTTC. It encodes CATSDPRGNYGYTF.

This chain links TRBV5-6 with TRBJ1-5; TRBD1 aligns across 7 bases. This CDR3 has 16 residues. Germline lookup yields CDR1 SGHDT and CDR2 YYEEEE. V was clipped by 3 bases and J by 2 bases; unmatched bases: 8. In nucleotides, the CDR3 is TGTGCCAGCAGCTCTAGGGGGCTGGGGGGCAATCAGCCCCAGCATTTT. Its protein product is CASSSRGLGGNQPQHF.